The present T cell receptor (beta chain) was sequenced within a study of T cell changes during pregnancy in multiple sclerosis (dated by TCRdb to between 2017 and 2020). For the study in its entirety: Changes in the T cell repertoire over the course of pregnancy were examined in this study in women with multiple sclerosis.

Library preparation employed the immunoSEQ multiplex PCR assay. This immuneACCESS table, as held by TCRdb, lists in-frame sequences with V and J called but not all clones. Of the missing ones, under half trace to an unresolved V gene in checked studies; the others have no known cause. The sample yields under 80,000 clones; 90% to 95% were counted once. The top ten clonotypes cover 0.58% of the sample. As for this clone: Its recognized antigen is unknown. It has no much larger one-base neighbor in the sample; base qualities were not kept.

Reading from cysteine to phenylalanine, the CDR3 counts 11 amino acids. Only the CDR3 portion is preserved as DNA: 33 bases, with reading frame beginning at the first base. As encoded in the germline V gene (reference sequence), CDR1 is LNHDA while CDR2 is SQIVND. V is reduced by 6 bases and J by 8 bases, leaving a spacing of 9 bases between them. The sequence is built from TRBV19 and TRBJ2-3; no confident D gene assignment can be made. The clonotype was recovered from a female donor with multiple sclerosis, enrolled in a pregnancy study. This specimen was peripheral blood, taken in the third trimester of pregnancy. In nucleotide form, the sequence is TGTGCCAGTAGATTCGGGTTTACGCAGTATTTT. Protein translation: CASRFGFTQYF. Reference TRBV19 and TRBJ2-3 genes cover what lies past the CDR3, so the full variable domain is DGGITQSPKYLFRKEGQNVTLSCEQNLNHDAMYWYRQDPGQGLRLIYYSQIVNDFQKGDIAEGYSVSREKKESFPLTVTSAQKNPTAFYLCASRFGFTQYFGPGTRLTVL.